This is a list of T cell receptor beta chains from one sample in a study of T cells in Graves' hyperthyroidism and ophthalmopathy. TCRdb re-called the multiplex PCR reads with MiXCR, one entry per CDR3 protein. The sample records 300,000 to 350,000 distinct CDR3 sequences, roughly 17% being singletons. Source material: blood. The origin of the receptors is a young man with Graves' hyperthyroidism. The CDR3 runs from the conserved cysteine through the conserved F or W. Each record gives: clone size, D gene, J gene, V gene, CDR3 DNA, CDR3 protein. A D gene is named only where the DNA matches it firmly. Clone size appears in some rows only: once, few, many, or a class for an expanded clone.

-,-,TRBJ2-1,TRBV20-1,TGCAGTGCTAGAGAATCGGGGGTTGAGCAGTTCTTC,CSARESGVEQFF
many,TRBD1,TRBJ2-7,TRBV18,TGTGCCAGCTCACCACAGGGGGCGCTTGGCGAGCAGTACTTC,CASSPQGALGEQYF
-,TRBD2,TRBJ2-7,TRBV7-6,TGTGCCAGCAGCCCCGTAGCGGGAGGAGGTTACGAGCAGTACTTC,CASSPVAGGGYEQYF
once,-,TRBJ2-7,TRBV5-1,TGCGCCAGCAGCTTGACAGTGCCCTTCTACGAGCAGTACTTC,CASSLTVPFYEQYF
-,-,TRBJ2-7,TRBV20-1,TGCAGTGCTAGTAACCCGACAGAAGCTCCAAACTACGAGCAGTACTTC,CSASNPTEAPNYEQYF
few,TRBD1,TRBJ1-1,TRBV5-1,TGCGCCAGCAGCTTGGCTGGGACAGGGTTCATGAACACTGAAGCTTTCTTT,CASSLAGTGFMNTEAFF
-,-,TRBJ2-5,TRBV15,TGTGCCACCAGCACCGACATCCACCAAGAGACCCAGTACTTC,CATSTDIHQETQYF
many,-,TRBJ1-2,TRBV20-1,TGCAGTGCGCCTAGGCGGGGCCTTGACTATGGCTACACCTTC,CSAPRRGLDYGYTF
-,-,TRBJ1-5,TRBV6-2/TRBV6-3,TGTGCCAGCAGTTGGGACTTTAATTATAGCAATCAGCCCCAGCATTTT,CASSWDFNYSNQPQHF
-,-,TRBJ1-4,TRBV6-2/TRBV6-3,TGTGCCAGCAGCCACCGACTAACTGCAACTAATGAAAAACTGTTTTTT,CASSHRLTATNEKLFF
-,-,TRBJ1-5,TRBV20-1,TGCAGTGCTCTCCAGGGAAGTGGAAACGCGCAGCCCCAGCATTTT,CSALQGSGNAQPQHF
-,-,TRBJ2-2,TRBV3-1,TGTGCCAGCAGACCTCATAGGCCCGGGGAGCTGTTTTTT,CASRPHRPGELFF
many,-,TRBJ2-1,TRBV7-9,TGTGCCAGCAGCTTAGCTGAGGAGCAGTTCTTC,CASSLAEEQFF
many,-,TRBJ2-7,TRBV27,TGTGCCACCTTGGGAGGTTCCTACGAGCAGTACTTC,CATLGGSYEQYF
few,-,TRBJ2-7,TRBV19,TGTGCCACCAAACACGACTACGAGCAGTACTTC,CATKHDYEQYF
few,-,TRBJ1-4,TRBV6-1,TGTGCCAGCAGCCAAGGTCGAAAGGGAAAACTGTTTTTT,CASSQGRKGKLFF
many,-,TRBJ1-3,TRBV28,TGTGCCAGCCTCCCTGGGGCCAGGCCTTCTGGAAACACCATATATTTT,CASLPGARPSGNTIYF
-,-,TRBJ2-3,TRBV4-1,TGCGCCAGCAGCCACCCGTCGGGCGGCGGTGGCTCAGATACGCAGTATTTT,CASSHPSGGGGSDTQYF
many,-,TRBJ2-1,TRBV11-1,TGTGCCAGCAGCTCGGATCCCAATGAGCAGTTCTTC,CASSSDPNEQFF
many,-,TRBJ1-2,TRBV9,TGTGCCAGCAGCGTAGTGATCCCAAGGGGCTATGGCTACACCTTC,CASSVVIPRGYGYTF
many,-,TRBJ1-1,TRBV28,TGTGCCAGCAGTCCCCCCAACCTCGTCGAAGACACTGAAGCTTTCTTT,CASSPPNLVEDTEAFF
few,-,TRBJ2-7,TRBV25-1,TGTGCCAGCAGTGAATTGGGATCCACAGCCTACGAGCAGTACTTC,CASSELGSTAYEQYF
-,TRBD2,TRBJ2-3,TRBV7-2,TGTGCCAGCAGCTTAAGTCTGGCGGGAGGACCCGATACGCAGTATTTT,CASSLSLAGGPDTQYF
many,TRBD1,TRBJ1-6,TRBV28,TGTGCCAGCAGTCCAGGGGGCGATCATAATTCACCCCTCCACTTT,CASSPGGDHNSPLHF
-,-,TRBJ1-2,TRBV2,TGTGCCAGCAGTTATTCCGGGGTCCGGATTGGCTACACCTTC,CASSYSGVRIGYTF
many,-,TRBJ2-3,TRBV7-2,TGTGCCAGCAGCTTCCTCGGGGTCACAGATACGCAGTATTTT,CASSFLGVTDTQYF
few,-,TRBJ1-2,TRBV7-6,TGTGCCAGCAGCTTAAGGCCCGGGGAAGGCTATGGCTACACCTTC,CASSLRPGEGYGYTF
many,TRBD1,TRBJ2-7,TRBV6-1,TGTGCCAGCAGTGCTCACGAGGACAGGGGCTACGAGCAGTACTTC,CASSAHEDRGYEQYF
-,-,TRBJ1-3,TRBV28,TGTGCCAGCAGTTTAAGGGCAATCGGAAACACCATATATTTT,CASSLRAIGNTIYF
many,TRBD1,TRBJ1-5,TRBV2,TGTGCCAGCCTACAGGGGTACAATCAGCCCCAGCATTTT,CASLQGYNQPQHF
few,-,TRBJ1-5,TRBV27,TGTGCCAGCACCACCTCCTGGGCAGGCAATCAGCCCCAGCATTTT,CASTTSWAGNQPQHF
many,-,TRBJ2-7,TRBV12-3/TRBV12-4,TGTGCCAGCAGTTTCCAGGGTCTGGGGAACGAGCAGTACTTC,CASSFQGLGNEQYF